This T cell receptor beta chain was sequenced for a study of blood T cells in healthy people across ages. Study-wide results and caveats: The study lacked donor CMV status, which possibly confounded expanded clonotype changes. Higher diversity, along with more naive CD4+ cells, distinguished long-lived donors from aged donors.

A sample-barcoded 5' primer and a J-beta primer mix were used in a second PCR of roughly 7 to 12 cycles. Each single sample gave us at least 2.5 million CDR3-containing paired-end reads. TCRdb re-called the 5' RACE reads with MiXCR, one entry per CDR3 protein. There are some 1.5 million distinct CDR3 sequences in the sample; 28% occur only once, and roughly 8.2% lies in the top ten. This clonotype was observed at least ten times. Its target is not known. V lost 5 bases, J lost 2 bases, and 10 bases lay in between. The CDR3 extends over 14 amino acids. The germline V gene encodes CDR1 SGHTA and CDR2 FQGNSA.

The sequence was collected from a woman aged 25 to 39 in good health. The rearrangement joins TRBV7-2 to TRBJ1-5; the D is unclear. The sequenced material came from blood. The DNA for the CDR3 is TGTGCCAGCAGCCTCCACGGGGGCAATCAGCCCCAGCATTTT. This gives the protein CASSLHGGNQPQHF.